One sample yielded the 21 T cell receptor beta chains listed below, sequenced in a study of T cell clonality in common variable immunodeficiency. Here immunoSEQ multiplex PCR was the method, and the copy in TCRdb shows in-frame clones only, minus some. The sample yields under 45,000 clones, without any singletons. Sequencing used peripheral blood mononuclear cells. These receptors were collected from a person aged 18 to 75 in good health.

This clone was observed many times. With the read ending 3 residues before the CDR3 end, the germline J gene is used to fill in that end. The V and J genes are TRBV28 and TRBJ1-1; D may be TRBD1 (5 bases). The CDR3 has 14 amino acids. Trimming left V 6 bases short and J 3 bases short, with 14 bases between. CDR1 and CDR2 (germline): MDHEN, SYDVKM. The part of the CDR3 DNA that was read is TGTGCCAGCAGGAGTGCAGGGCTGGACACTGAA. Translating gives CASRSAGLDTE. The entire CDR3 sequence reads CASRSAGLDTEAFF.

This clone showed up many times. A much larger clonotype is one base distant, so this may be a read error. The read falls 3 residues short of the CDR3 end, and the missing part is taken from the germline J gene. V and J are TRBV20-1 and TRBJ1-4; 9 bases are shared with TRBD1. CDR1 and CDR2 from the germline V gene are DFQATT and SNEGSKA (reference sequence). CDR3 size: 15 residues. CDR3 DNA (partial): TGCAGTGCGTCTCCCGGGACAGGGTTTGATTCACCA. It translates to CSASPGTGFDSP. The full CDR3 is CSASPGTGFDSPLFF.

This clone was detected ten times or more. Read sequence stops 3 residues before the CDR3 end, and the germline J gene provides the missing end. This chain uses TRBV19 with TRBJ1-2; D gene ambiguous. The ends were cut back, 7 bases at V and 7 bases at J, with 13 bases in the middle. Germline assignment: CDR1 LNHDA and CDR2 SQIVND (reference sequence). This CDR3 has 12 amino acids. The covered CDR3 bases are TGTGCCAGTAAGGAAGGATCGGGTGGC. This translates into CASKEGSGG. Given in full, the CDR3 is CASKEGSGGYTF.

This clone was observed many times. The DNA ends 3 residues before the CDR3 does, and the rest of the CDR3 is filled in from the germline J gene. The V and J genes are TRBV20-1 and TRBJ2-5; unclear D gene. Between the trimmed V and J ends, which lost 5 bases and 5 bases, there was a span of 12 bases. Germline CDR1 DFQATT, CDR2 SNEGSKA (reference sequence). The CDR3 is 12 residues long. The CDR3 region is CSAGRTWETQYF. The sequenced CDR3 bases are TGCAGTGCTGGGCGAACCTGGGAGACC.

This clone appeared many times. The read terminates 3 residues before the CDR3 end, so the remaining end is supplied by the germline J gene. The chain couples TRBV5-6 to TRBJ2-1; 7 bases are shared with TRBD2. Germline loops: CDR1 SGHDT, CDR2 YYEEEE. CDR3 length: 13 residues. J lost 5 bases, V lost 4 bases, and 3 bases had no gene match. Incomplete CDR3 DNA: TGTGCCAGCAGCCCGGGACTAAACAATGAG. It specifies CASSPGLNNE. The complete CDR3 sequence is CASSPGLNNEQFF. Variable domain in full (rest from reference TRBV5-6 and TRBJ2-1): DAGVTQSPTHLIKTRGQQVTLRCSPKSGHDTVSWYQQALGQGPQFIFQYYEEEERQRGNFPDRFSGHQFPNYSSELNVNALLLGDSALYLCASSPGLNNEQFFGPGTRLTVL.

At least ten counts were recorded for this clone. The read stops 3 residues short of the end of the CDR3; the missing end is completed from the germline J gene. The gene calls are TRBV28 and TRBJ2-1; a possible D gene is TRBD2 (6 bases). Germline V CDR1 and CDR2: MDHEN, SYDVKM. V was trimmed by 6 bases and J by 0 bases, leaving 12 bases between them. The CDR3 is 15 amino acids. CDR3 DNA, as far as it was read: TGTGCCAGCAGAGGGGACTCGAGCTCCTACAATGAG. Translation gives CASRGDSSSYNE. The full CDR3 reads CASRGDSSSYNEQFF. Using reference TRBV28 and TRBJ2-1 for the parts outside the CDR3, the full variable domain is DVKVTQSSRYLVKRTGEKVFLECVQDMDHENMFWYRQDPGLGLRLIYFSYDVKMKEKGDIPEGYSVSREKKERFSLILESASTNQTSMYLCASRGDSSSYNEQFFGPGTRLTVL.

This clone was observed many times. The observed sequence ends 3 residues before the CDR3 terminus, with the missing tail filled in from the germline J gene. This chain uses TRBV5-5 with TRBJ2-7, with D tentatively TRBD2 (5 bases). V dropped 0 bases and J dropped 3 bases, with 7 bases sitting between them. The CDR3 covers 13 residues. Germline CDR1 SGHKS, CDR2 YYEKEE (reference sequence). CDR3 bases read: TGTGCCAGCAGCTTGGCTAGCCTCTACGAG. Its protein product is CASSLASLYE. The full CDR3 protein reads CASSLASLYEQYF.

This clone has more than one count but fewer than ten. The CDR3 end falls 3 residues outside the read, so it is completed with the germline J gene. The chain has TRBV18 and TRBJ1-2; D is uncertain. The length of the CDR3 is 14 residues. Germline loops: CDR1 KGHSH, CDR2 LQKENI. The CDR3 DNA, read in part, is TGTGCCAGCTCACCAACCCCACATGACAATGAC. Its protein is CASSPTPHDND. The CDR3 in its entirety is CASSPTPHDNDYTF.

In this sample, this clone turned up many times. The CDR3 DNA, read in part, is TGTGCCAGCTCACCTTTCCCGATTAGCGGCGCCACCGGGGAG. Translated: CASSPFPISGATGE. The full CDR3 reads CASSPFPISGATGELFF. The chain carries TRBV18 and TRBJ2-2, with a weak D call TRBD2 (6 bases). The read ends 3 residues early relative to the CDR3; the germline J gene fills the gap. Per the germline V gene, CDR1 is KGHSH and CDR2 is LQKENI. The CDR3 spans 17 residues. The V and J ends lost 3 bases and 4 bases respectively, with 18 bases between them.

Turning to this clone: The read is 3 residues too short to cover the CDR3 end, so that end is filled in from the germline J gene. V gene TRBV7-6 combines with J gene TRBJ1-2; 12 bases are a match to TRBD1. In germline, CDR1 is SGHVS, CDR2 FNYEAQ. There are 14 residues in the CDR3. The sequenced part of the CDR3 DNA is TGTGCCAGCAGCTCCGGGACAGGGGGCTACGAC. This codes for CASSSGTGGYD. The complete CDR3 reads CASSSGTGGYDYTF.

The table lists this clone with many counts. Read coverage stops 3 residues before the CDR3 terminus; the germline J gene supplies the remainder. The V gene is TRBV7-3, the J gene TRBJ2-2; a weak D match, TRBD1 (6 bases). CDR1 is SGHTA, CDR2 FQGTGA, per germline. The CDR3 runs to 14 residues. V lost 5 bases, J lost 8 bases, and 15 bases lay in between. The covered CDR3 bases are TGTGCCAGCAGCCCCTCCCCCGGGACAGGGGAG. Translated: CASSPSPGTGE. The entire CDR3 is CASSPSPGTGELFF.

Turning to this clone: The read finishes 3 residues shy of the CDR3 end, and the germline J gene is used to complete it. The V call is TRBV19, the J call TRBJ2-1, with TRBD2 identical over 10 bases. The CDR3 covers 14 residues. Germline CDR1 and CDR2: LNHDA and SQIVND (reference sequence). The V segment lost 7 bases and the J segment 6 bases; nucleotides outside the gene matches: 6. CDR3 bases read: TGTGCCAGTAAGGCTAGCGGGAGTGGCAATGAG. This codes for CASKASGSGNE. The entire CDR3 sequence reads CASKASGSGNEQFF.

Many counts were recorded for this clone. The read gets to within 3 residues of the CDR3 end, and the germline J gene fills in the rest. The chain employs TRBV13 and TRBJ2-1; D unclear. The CDR3 length is 12 residues. V lost 5 bases and J 7 bases, leaving 9 bases between the germline ends. The germline V gene encodes CDR1 PRHDT and CDR2 FYEKMQ (reference sequence). CDR3 DNA, as far as it was read: TGTGCCAGCAGCCCTCGGTATAATGAG. It yields the protein CASSPRYNE. The full-length CDR3 reads as CASSPRYNEQFF.

In its sample, this clone was seen many times. The missing CDR3 end, 3 residues past where the read stops, is filled in from the germline J gene. The chain couples TRBV20-1 to TRBJ2-7; D perhaps matches TRBD2 (6 bases). Germline V gives CDR1 DFQATT, CDR2 SNEGSKA (reference sequence). The CDR3 has 15 amino acids. Trimming shortened V by 4 bases and J by 0 bases, and 16 bases separated the two germline ends. This CDR3 is CSANGLALSSYEQYF. Partial CDR3 DNA: TGCAGTGCTAACGGTCTAGCGCTCAGCTCCTACGAG.

This clone was detected ten times or more. Sequencing ends 3 residues short of the CDR3 end; the germline J gene provides the rest. The chain joins TRBV10-1 to TRBJ1-5, with 9 bases fitting TRBD1. J was trimmed by 5 bases and V by 5 bases; bases with no gene match: 13. CDR1 is WNHNN, CDR2 SYGVQD, per germline (reference sequence). The CDR3 sequence is 17 residues long. The CDR3 spells CASSTLPDRGFDQPQHF. The sequenced CDR3 bases are TGCGCCAGCAGTACCTTACCCGACAGGGGGTTCGATCAGCCC.

This clone was recorded at least ten times. From the germline J gene comes the end of the CDR3, since the read stops 3 residues before it. V is TRBV18 and J is TRBJ1-6; TRBD1 matches 9 bases. V shed 2 bases, J shed 7 bases, and the junction held 6 bases outside the gene matches. Germline V gene lookup returns CDR1 KGHSH and CDR2 LQKENI. The CDR3 is 16 amino acids. The CDR3 sequence is CASSPSGTGLNSPLHF. The sequenced part of the CDR3 DNA is TGTGCCAGCTCACCATCCGGGACAGGGTTAAATTCACCC.

There are many counts of this clone. From the germline J gene comes the end of the CDR3, since the read stops 3 residues before it. The chain uses TRBV6-2 or TRBV6-3 and TRBJ2-3; a possible D gene is TRBD2 (5 bases). The CDR3 covers 15 residues. V gave up 0 bases and J gave up 0 bases, with 7 bases separating them. The germline V gene has CDR1 MNHEY and CDR2 SVGEGT. CDR3 DNA, as far as it was read: TGTGCCAGCAGTTACTCGTGGACTAGCACAGATACG. Amino acid sequence: CASSYSWTSTDT. The entire CDR3 reads CASSYSWTSTDTQYF.

This clone was observed many times. The CDR3 end falls 3 residues outside the read, so it is completed with the germline J gene. The chain recombines TRBV19 with TRBJ2-7, with 7 positions matching TRBD2. Germline loops: CDR1 LNHDA, CDR2 SQIVND (reference sequence). V gave up 6 bases and J gave up 3 bases; unmatched junction bases: 8. This CDR3 comprises 14 residues. The sequenced part of the CDR3 DNA is TGTGCCAGTAGACCGAGGGACTATTTCTACGAG. This translates into CASRPRDYFYE. The entire CDR3 reads CASRPRDYFYEQYF.

In the case of this clone: From the germline J gene comes the end of the CDR3, since the read stops 3 residues before it. The rearrangement uses TRBV7-2 and TRBJ1-2; D is unclear. The CDR3 sequence is 12 residues long. Germline V gene sequence: CDR1 SGHTA, CDR2 FQGNSA. The DNA read from the CDR3 is TGTGCCAGCAGCTCAAGCACAGATACC. Amino acid sequence: CASSSSTDT. The CDR3 in full is CASSSSTDTYTF. Drawing the rest from reference TRBV7-2 and TRBJ1-2, the complete variable domain is GAGVSQSPSNKVTEKGKDVELRCDPISGHTALYWYRQSLGQGLEFLIYFQGNSAPDKSGLPSDRFSAERTGGSVSTLTIQRTQQEDSAVYLCASSSSTDTYTFGSGTRLTVV.

This clone was picked up many times. The DNA ends 3 residues before the CDR3 does, and the rest of the CDR3 is filled in from the germline J gene. The genes are TRBV19 and TRBJ2-7, with D uncertain. Trimming removed 11 bases at V and 0 bases at J, with 17 bases between. CDR1 and CDR2 (germline): LNHDA, SQIVND (reference sequence). The CDR3 totals 14 residues. The chain's CDR3 is CAVHLCQASYEQYF. The CDR3 DNA, read in part, is TGTGCCGTCCACCTCTGTCAGGCCTCCTACGAG.

Many counts were recorded for this clone. The CDR3 extends 3 residues past the end of the read, so its final part is completed from the germline J gene. This rearrangement joins TRBV7-9 to TRBJ1-2; a possible D gene is TRBD1 (6 bases). Germline V lookup: CDR1 SEHNR, CDR2 FQNEAQ (reference sequence). Trimming stripped 3 bases from V and 6 bases from J, with 11 bases between. CDR3 length equals 13 residues. Incomplete CDR3 DNA: TGTGCCAGCAGCTTCCAGAAGGGGGATGGC. Protein sequence: CASSFQKGDG. The entire CDR3 is CASSFQKGDGYTF.